Detailed here is one T cell receptor beta chain. The antigen is undetermined. At one end, the junction sequence differs from germline, possibly due to a read error. The data originate from a study of post-analysis software for immune sequencing data. Turning to the study itself: The cohort encompassed relapsing-remitting, secondary progressive and progressive-relapsing multiple sclerosis disease courses. Study-level results: Compared against controls, patients with multiple sclerosis displayed significantly lower normalized Chao1 diversity. Included in a set of five TRBV segments more frequent in patients than controls were TRBV5-6, TRBV5-1 and TRBV20-1.

The TCR beta cDNA libraries contained unique molecular identifiers. TCRdb analysed the PCR reads with MiXCR anew, one entry per CDR3 protein. The data show under 900,000 distinct CDR3 sequences, with approximately 53% seen just once and roughly 4.4% held by the top ten. The CDR3 length is 14 residues. Germline values: CDR1 SGDLS, CDR2 YYNGEE. What was sequenced was blood. This clonotype originated in a girl aged 10 to 17 with multiple sclerosis. The chain has TRBV9 and TRBJ1-2, with 8 positions matching TRBD1. This CDR3 is CASSARTGTYGYTF. CDR3 DNA: TGCGCCAGCAGCGCCAGGACAGGGACCTATGGCTACACCTTC.